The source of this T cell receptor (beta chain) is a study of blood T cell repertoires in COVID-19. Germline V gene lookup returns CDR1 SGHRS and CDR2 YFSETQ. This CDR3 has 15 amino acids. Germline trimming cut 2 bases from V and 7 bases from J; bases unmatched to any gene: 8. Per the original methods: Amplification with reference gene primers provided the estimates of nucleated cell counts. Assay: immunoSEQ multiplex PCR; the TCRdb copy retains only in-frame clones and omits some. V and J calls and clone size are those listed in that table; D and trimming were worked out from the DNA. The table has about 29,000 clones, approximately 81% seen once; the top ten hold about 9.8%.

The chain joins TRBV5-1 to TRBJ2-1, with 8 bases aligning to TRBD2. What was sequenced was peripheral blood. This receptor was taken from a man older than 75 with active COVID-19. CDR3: CASSFGSGGVNEQFF. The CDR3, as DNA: TGCGCCAGCAGCTTCGGCAGCGGGGGAGTTAATGAGCAGTTCTTC.